This T cell receptor (beta chain) is from a study of vaccination and CD4 T cells after COVID-19. About the study: Post-vaccine sampling followed dose two by a median about 70 days (range 14 to 241).

A remark on this clonotype: Its matching antigen is unknown.

The Oncomine TCR Beta short-read assay was applied to DNA of cultured CD4+ T cells. TCRdb passed the PCR reads through MiXCR, listing each CDR3 protein once. Of approximately 4,600 distinct CDR3 sequences listed, about a third are singletons. Noted treatment: roughly nine-day PBMC culture with coronavirus spike peptide pools or control peptides (ViraFEST assay). Antigen-specific T cell expansion with peptide pools preceded TCR sequencing in the ViraFEST approach. PBMCs, plated at some 1.8 million per well, were grown in the presence of around 11 IU/ml IL-2 and 10 ug/ml peptide pools. Germline values: CDR1 ENHRY, CDR2 SYGVKD. The CDR3 consists of 15 residues. V lost 5 bases and J 0 bases, leaving 11 bases between the germline ends.

This TCR was sampled from a human donor who had recovered from COVID-19. Sequencing was done on a sample of CD4+ T cells from blood, cultured in vitro. The V call is TRBV10-3, the J call TRBJ2-1; the D gene is possibly TRBD2 (5 bases). Here the CDR3 reads CAISTGLLSYNEQFF. CDR3 coding DNA: TGTGCCATCAGTACTGGACTCCTCTCCTACAATGAGCAGTTCTTC.